This TCR beta chain derives from a study of response to subunit inactivated influenza vaccine. Study outcomes and limitations: With each seasonal influenza vaccination, the authors suggested, few new T cells are recruited.

TCRdb reprocessed the RT-PCR reads via MiXCR and lists one record per CDR3 protein. The data contain fewer than 200,000 distinct CDR3 sequences, 9.2% of them seen just once; the ten biggest clones take up roughly 11%. As to this clonotype: Antigen specificity is unknown.

V shed 0 bases and J 8 bases; nucleotides not matched to a gene: 6. The CDR3 runs to 16 residues. Germline CDR1 and CDR2: LGHDT and YNNKEL (reference sequence). The rearrangement links TRBV3-1 to TRBJ1-4, with 10 bases lining up with TRBD1. This receptor was identified in a man aged 50 to 59 who received an inactivated influenza vaccine. Material: non-naive T cells sorted from PBMCs, obtained on the day of vaccination. The CDR3 is CASSQDRTGGPEKLFF. In DNA form, the CDR3 reads TGTGCCAGCAGCCAAGACCGGACAGGGGGTCCAGAAAAACTGTTTTTT.